A single sample gave rise to the 8 T cell receptor beta chains below, sequenced in a study of cytomegalovirus exposure and HLA in healthy donors. Repertoires were generated with immunoSEQ multiplex PCR, while TCRdb's copy carries only in-frame clones and drops some. The data show roughly 100,000 clones, about 85% seen once. Material: PBMCs. The receptors derive from a woman aged 18-29 years in good health and CMV-seropositive.

For the CDR3, the DNA is TGCGCCAGCAGCCAAGGTGTATGGGCTGAAGCTGGAAACACCATATATTTT. It translates to CASSQGVWAEAGNTIYF. The chain carries TRBV4-3 and TRBJ1-3; D is uncertain. This CDR3 is 17 amino acids long. The germline gives CDR1 LGHNA, CDR2 YSLEER. V lost 1 base and J lost 2, with 15 bases in between.

This chain joins TRBV2 and TRBJ1-2; D gene uncertain. This CDR3 spans 13 amino acids. Germline V gives CDR1 SNHLY, CDR2 FYNNEI. The V gene lost 6 bases and the J gene lost 4 bases, with 12 bases spanning the gap. This chain's CDR3 is CASRETASYGYTF. CDR3 nucleotides: TGTGCCAGCAGGGAAACAGCTTCCTATGGCTACACCTTC.

The chain is built from TRBV7-2 and TRBJ1-2; D remains ambiguous. Germline assignment: CDR1 SGHTA and CDR2 FQGNSA. The V end lost 0 bases, the J end lost 8 bases, and 10 bases lay between the germline ends. The CDR3 has 13 amino acids. The CDR3 here is CASSLAAGWGYTF. CDR3 DNA sequence: TGTGCCAGCAGCTTAGCGGCGGGTTGGGGCTACACCTTC.

The chain links TRBV14 to TRBJ2-3; TRBD1 might be the D (5 bases). V gave up 0 bases and J gave up 0 bases, with 13 bases separating them. Germline assignment: CDR1 SGHDN and CDR2 FVKESK. The CDR3 spans 17 residues. CDR3 bases: TGTGCCAGCAGCCAAGAGGGAAAGACAGACAGCACAGATACGCAGTATTTT. Its protein is CASSQEGKTDSTDTQYF.

In its sample, this clone was seen a few times. The chain uses TRBV2 and TRBJ2-7; D possibly corresponds to TRBD1 (5 bases). CDR1 SNHLY and CDR2 FYNNEI come from the germline V gene. There are 12 residues in the CDR3. V was trimmed by 4 bases and J by 3 bases, leaving 7 bases between them. The CDR3 sequence is CASSGTIYEQYF. For the CDR3, the DNA is TGTGCCAGCAGTGGGACAATCTACGAGCAGTACTTC.

The chain recombines TRBV5-5 with TRBJ1-6; TRBD1 matches at 8 bases. From germline, CDR1 is SGHKS and CDR2 YYEKEE (reference sequence). The CDR3 is made up of 19 amino acids. The trim removed 4 bases at V and 4 bases at J, leaving 16 bases unmatched. The chain's CDR3 is CASSAAIPDRGPYNSPLHF. Written as DNA, the CDR3 is TGTGCCAGCAGCGCCGCGATCCCCGACAGGGGCCCTTATAATTCACCCCTCCACTTT.

The V gene is TRBV13, the J gene TRBJ2-7; 11 bases line up with TRBD1. Germline lookup yields CDR1 PRHDT and CDR2 FYEKMQ (reference sequence). The CDR3 totals 15 residues. J gave up 2 bases and V 6 bases, and 6 bases lay outside the gene matches. CDR3 DNA sequence: TGTGCCAGCAGGCTACCGGGACAGGGGGCCTACGAGCAGTACTTC. This translates into CASRLPGQGAYEQYF. Based on the CDR3 plus reference TRBV13 and TRBJ2-7, the full variable domain is AAGVIQSPRHLIKEKRETATLKCYPIPRHDTVYWYQQGPGQDPQFLISFYEKMQSDKGSIPDRFSAQQFSDYHSELNMSSLELGDSALYFCASRLPGQGAYEQYFGPGTRLTVT.

The count of this clone is one. CDR3 loop: CASSVGTGRNEKLFF. Here the CDR3 DNA reads TGTGCCAGCAGCGTAGGGACAGGCCGTAATGAAAAACTGTTTTTT. The V gene is TRBV9, the J gene TRBJ1-4, with 7 bases aligning to TRBD1. The CDR3 has 15 amino acids. The V gene's germline CDR1 is SGDLS and CDR2 YYNGEE. V dropped 0 bases and J dropped 4; count of bases not matched to a gene: 3. The variable domain in full, completed from reference TRBV9 and TRBJ1-4, reads DSGVTQTPKHLITATGQRVTLRCSPRSGDLSVYWYQQSLDQGLQFLIQYYNGEERAKGNILERFSAQQFPDLHSELNLSSLELGDSALYFCASSVGTGRNEKLFFGSGTQLSVL.